This T cell receptor beta chain is drawn from a study of response to subunit inactivated influenza vaccine. The study's findings and limits: Authors suggested each seasonal flu vaccination may recruit only limited numbers of new T cells.

At least ten counts were recorded for this clonotype. Antigen: not known. TCRdb used MiXCR to reprocess the RT-PCR reads, holding one entry per CDR3 protein. The sample yields around 170,000 distinct CDR3 sequences, roughly a tenth seen once. Sequences were derived from CD8+ T cells sorted from PBMCs, sampled around 25 months after vaccination. This receptor was obtained from a man aged 50 to 69 who received an inactivated influenza vaccine.

Here the CDR3 reads CASSQRKVPGLAGYNEQFF. In DNA, the CDR3 is TGTGCCAGCAGCCAAAGAAAAGTCCCAGGACTAGCGGGGTACAATGAGCAGTTCTTC. The rearrangement uses TRBV7-8 and TRBJ2-1, with 12 nucleotides matching TRBD2. V trimming: 5 bases; J trimming: 4 bases; junction bases outside the gene matches: 15. The CDR3 has 19 residues. The germline gives CDR1 SGHVS, CDR2 FQNEAQ.